Below, 3 T cell receptor beta chains from the same sample are listed, as sequenced in a study of HIV-infected children after antiretroviral therapy interruption. A 3' RACE protocol on RNA, with unique molecular identifiers, produced the TCR library. TCRdb re-called the 3' RACE reads with MiXCR, one entry per CDR3 protein. In the table there are fewer than 8,000 distinct CDR3 sequences, approximately 15% of which are singletons. The sample's treatment: PENTA 11 planned treatment interruption arm or continuous ART arm. The input for sequencing was CD45RO+ CD8+ T cells from PBMCs, pooled from several time points, taken from a donor given antiretroviral therapy, either interrupted or continuous. Specified subset: memory CD8+ CD45RO+ CD45RA- T cells. The receptors shown here come from a pool of human donors with HIV.

V is TRBV12-3 or TRBV12-4 and J is TRBJ2-1; D assignment may be TRBD1 or TRBD2 (5 bases each). Trimming took 3 bases from V and 5 from J, leaving 14 bases between them. CDR3 size: 15 residues. The CDR3 coding sequence is TGTGCCAGCAGTTTCGAGGGGAGCCCTAACAATGAGCAGTTCTTC. Translated: CASSFEGSPNNEQFF.

This clonotype was seen at least ten times. The chain recombines TRBV28 with TRBJ1-5, with TRBD1 matching over 10 bases. The junction had 10 bases not matched to a gene; V was cut back by 6 bases and J by 2 bases. This CDR3 has 17 amino acids. Germline assignment: CDR1 MDHEN and CDR2 SYDVKM. The CDR3 region has the DNA TGTGCCAGCAGCGGACAGGGGGAGATAAGCGGCAATCAGCCCCAGCATTTT. Its translation: CASSGQGEISGNQPQHF.

This clonotype was observed many times. The chain joins TRBV12-3 or TRBV12-4 to TRBJ2-3; perhaps TRBD1 as D (5 bases). The CDR3 runs to 16 residues. Trimming shortened V by 5 bases and J by 1 base, and 16 bases separated the two germline ends. The CDR3 sequence: CASSQRGRAGTDTQYF. The CDR3 coding sequence is TGTGCCAGCAGTCAAAGGGGCAGGGCCGGCACAGATACGCAGTATTTT.